The 6 T cell receptor beta chains below were found in one sample sequenced in a study of blood T cell repertoires in COVID-19. The method was immunoSEQ multiplex PCR; TCRdb's version includes in-frame clones alone and lacks a portion of them. The repertoire includes 80,000 or so clones, roughly 86% of them detected once, and approximately 1.9% sits in the top ten. The sequencing sample was made of peripheral blood. Receptors were obtained from a woman aged 60 to 75 with acute or convalescent COVID-19.

V and J are TRBV2 and TRBJ2-7; TRBD2 matches 7 bases. Looked up from germline, CDR1 is SNHLY and CDR2 is FYNNEI. The CDR3 covers 15 residues. Trimming at V came to 6 bases and at J to 4 bases, leaving 12 bases not matched to a gene. The CDR3 region has the DNA TGTGCCAGCAGACCGGACCGGGAGGTAGGATACGAGCAGTACTTC. Protein product: CASRPDREVGYEQYF.

V usage is TRBV6-5 and J usage is TRBJ2-7, with TRBD1 matching 9 bases. V shed 9 bases and J 0 bases; nucleotides not matched to a gene: 9. Germline V gives CDR1 MNHEY, CDR2 SVGAGI. The CDR3 extends over 15 amino acids. CDR3 in amino acids: CASNRDRVGSYEQYF. The CDR3 DNA reads as TGTGCCAGTAACCGGGACAGGGTAGGCTCCTACGAGCAGTACTTC.

The chain has TRBV5-6 and TRBJ1-6, with 8 bases matching TRBD1. Germline CDR1 is SGHDT and CDR2 is YYEEEE. The CDR3 is 14 residues long. V shed 6 bases, J shed 6 bases, and the junction held 5 bases outside the gene matches. DNA for the CDR3: TGTGCCAGCAAAGGACAGGGTTTTAATTCACCCCTCCACTTT. Encoded protein: CASKGQGFNSPLHF.

The J gene is TRBJ2-3, the V gene TRBV3-1 (or the pseudogene TRBV3-2), with 7 positions matching TRBD1. The CDR3 loop spans 14 amino acids. The J segment lost 9 bases and the V segment lost 4 bases, leaving 10 bases of the junction unmatched. CDR1 and CDR2 (germline): LGHDT, YNNKEL (reference sequence). CDR3 in amino acids: CASSLTEGARTQYF. The CDR3 DNA reads as TGTGCCAGCAGCCTTACCGAGGGGGCTCGAACGCAGTATTTT.

The rearrangement links TRBV28 to TRBJ1-2; 10 bases agree with TRBD1. The CDR3 sequence is 15 residues long. Trimming took 4 bases from V and 7 from J; bases not matched to a gene: 9. Germline loops: CDR1 MDHEN, CDR2 SYDVKM. Written as DNA, the CDR3 is TGTGCCAGCAGTTACCGGGACAGGGGCTGGGGTGGCTACACCTTC. It codes for CASSYRDRGWGGYTF.

This clone was counted between two and nine times. This rearrangement joins TRBV9 to TRBJ1-1; maybe TRBD1 (6 bases). V lost 4 bases and J 0 bases, leaving 13 bases between the germline ends. CDR3 size: 15 residues. Germline values: CDR1 SGDLS, CDR2 YYNGEE. The CDR3 DNA sequence: TGTGCCAGCAGCCCCATGGGGGCGGTGAACACTGAAGCTTTCTTT. Translating gives CASSPMGAVNTEAFF. Combining the CDR3 with reference TRBV9 and TRBJ1-1 gives the whole variable domain DSGVTQTPKHLITATGQRVTLRCSPRSGDLSVYWYQQSLDQGLQFLIQYYNGEERAKGNILERFSAQQFPDLHSELNLSSLELGDSALYFCASSPMGAVNTEAFFGQGTRLTVV.